This T cell receptor beta chain comes out of a study of blood T cell repertoires in COVID-19. In the study overall: Acute and convalescent COVID-19 specimens originated in the United States, Italy and Spain.

Original processing notes: Estimated nucleated cell counts came from reference gene primer amplification. Clones were sequenced by immunoSEQ multiplex PCR, and TCRdb holds only the in-frame ones, with some missing. V, J and clone size reflect that table, while D and trimming were determined from the DNA. Of around 200,000 clones listed, 75% to 90% are singletons. The sequenced sample was peripheral blood. This TCR was recovered from a man in his forties with acute or convalescent COVID-19.

The CDR3 sequence: CASSPDGYEQYF. Here the CDR3 DNA reads TGTGCCAGCAGTCCCGACGGGTACGAGCAGTACTTC. V gene TRBV6-5 combines with J gene TRBJ2-7; D unclear. The CDR3 has 12 residues. Germline lookup yields CDR1 MNHEY and CDR2 SVGAGI. Trimming cost V 5 bases and J 4 bases, with 9 bases left between them.